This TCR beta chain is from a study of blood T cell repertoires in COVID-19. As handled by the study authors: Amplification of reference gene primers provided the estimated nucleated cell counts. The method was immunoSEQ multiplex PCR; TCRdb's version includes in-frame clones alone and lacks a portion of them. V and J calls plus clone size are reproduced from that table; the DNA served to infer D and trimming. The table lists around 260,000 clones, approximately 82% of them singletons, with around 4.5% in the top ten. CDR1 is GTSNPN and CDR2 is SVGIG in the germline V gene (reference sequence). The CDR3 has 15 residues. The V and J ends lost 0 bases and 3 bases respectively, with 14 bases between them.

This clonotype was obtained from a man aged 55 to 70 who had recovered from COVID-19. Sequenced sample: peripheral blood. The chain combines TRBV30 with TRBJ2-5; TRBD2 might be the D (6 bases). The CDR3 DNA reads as TGTGCCTGGAGTGTTGGCGGATGGGGGGAAGAGACCCAGTACTTC. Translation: CAWSVGGWGEETQYF.